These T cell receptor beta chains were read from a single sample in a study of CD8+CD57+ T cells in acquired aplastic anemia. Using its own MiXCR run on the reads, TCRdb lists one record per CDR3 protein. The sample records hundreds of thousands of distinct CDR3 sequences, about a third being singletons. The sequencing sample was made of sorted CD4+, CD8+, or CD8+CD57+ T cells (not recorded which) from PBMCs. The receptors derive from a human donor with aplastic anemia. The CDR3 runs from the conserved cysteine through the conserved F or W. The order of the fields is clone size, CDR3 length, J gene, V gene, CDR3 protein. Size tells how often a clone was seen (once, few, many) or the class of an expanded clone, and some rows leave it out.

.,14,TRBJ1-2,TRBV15,CATSGGQRVYGYTF
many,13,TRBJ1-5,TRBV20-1,CSARMGQNQPQHF
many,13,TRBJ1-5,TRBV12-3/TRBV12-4,CASSLVSGQPQHF
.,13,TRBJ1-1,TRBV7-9,CASTRGGDFEAFF
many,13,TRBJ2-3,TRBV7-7,CASSLDPADTQYF
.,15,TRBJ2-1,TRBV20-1,CSATGQGPGVDEQFF
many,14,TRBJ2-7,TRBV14,CASSQGQLNYEQYF
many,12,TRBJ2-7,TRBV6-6,CASSYLNYEQYF
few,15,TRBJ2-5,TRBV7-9,CASSLSGGMIETQYF
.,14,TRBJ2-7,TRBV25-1,CASSDWDGPYEQYF
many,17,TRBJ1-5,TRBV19,CASTPFPSKGAGQPQHF
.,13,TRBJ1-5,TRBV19,CASSTGTGQPQHF
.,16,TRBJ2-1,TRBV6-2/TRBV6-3,CASSYSRSPDPNEQFF
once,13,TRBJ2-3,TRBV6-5,CASSYTGTDTQYF
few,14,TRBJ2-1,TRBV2,CASRDGTNYNERFF
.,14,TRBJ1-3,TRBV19,CASSNPFPGNTIYF
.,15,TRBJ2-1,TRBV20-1,CSASLPGSSYNEQFF